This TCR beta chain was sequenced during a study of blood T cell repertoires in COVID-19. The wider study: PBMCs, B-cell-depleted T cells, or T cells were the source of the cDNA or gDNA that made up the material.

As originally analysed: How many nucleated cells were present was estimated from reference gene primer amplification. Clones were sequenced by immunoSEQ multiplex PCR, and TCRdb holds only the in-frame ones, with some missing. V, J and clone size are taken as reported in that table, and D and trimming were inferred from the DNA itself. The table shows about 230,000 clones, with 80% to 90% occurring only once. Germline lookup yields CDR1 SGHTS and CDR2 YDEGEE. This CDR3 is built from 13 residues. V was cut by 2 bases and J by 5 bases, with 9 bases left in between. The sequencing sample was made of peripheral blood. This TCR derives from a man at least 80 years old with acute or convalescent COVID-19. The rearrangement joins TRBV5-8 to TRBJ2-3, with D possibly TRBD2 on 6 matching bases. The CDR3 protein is CASSFTREDTQYF. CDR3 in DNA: TGTGCCAGCAGCTTTACGCGGGAAGATACGCAGTATTTT.